One and the same sample provided the 22 T cell receptor beta chains below, sequenced in a study of blood T cells in healthy people across ages (dated by TCRdb to the mid-2010s). The library was produced with 5' RACE. The sequencer was an Illumina HiSeq 2500. A second PCR of about 6 to 11 cycles was run with a J-beta primer mix and a sample-barcoded 5' primer. Using fastp trimming at Q25 and MiXCR clonotype assembly, TCRdb reanalyzed the public sequencing data and kept in-frame beta chains. Rows matching on CDR3 protein sequence are summarized as one entry with the most common DNA and genes. The table for this sample lists just under 900,000 distinct CDR3 sequences; roughly 26% of them were counted only once. The ten top clones hold around 15% of the sample. The material sequenced was blood. The receptor source for this set is a woman at least 80 years old in good health.

This clonotype was detected a few times. A read error may be the cause here, since a much bigger clone is one base away. The chain has TRBV7-2 and TRBJ2-3; TRBD2 agrees at 8 bases. Germline-derived CDR1 and CDR2 are SGHTA and FQGNSA. This CDR3 comprises 14 residues. CDR3 amino acids: CVSSRIVAGDTQYF. The CDR3, as DNA: TGTGTCAGCAGCCGAATAGTAGCGGGGGATACGCAGTATTTT.

The V and J genes are TRBV14 and TRBJ1-2, with D possibly TRBD1 on 5 matching bases. Per germline, CDR1 SGHDN and CDR2 FVKESK. V lost 1 base and J lost 8, with 11 bases in between. The CDR3 covers 13 residues. CDR3 bases: TGTGCCAGCAGCCAAGGGACAAGCTACGGCTACACCTTC. As protein: CASSQGTSYGYTF.

The chain couples TRBV30 to TRBJ1-2, with TRBD1 identical over 9 bases. This CDR3 region has 14 residues. Germline assignment: CDR1 GTSNPN and CDR2 SVGIG (reference sequence). V dropped 5 bases and J dropped 6; count of bases not matched to a gene: 10. CDR3 amino acids: CAWFIETGGNGYTF. The CDR3 coding sequence is TGTGCCTGGTTTATCGAGACAGGGGGTAATGGCTACACCTTC.

The chain is built from TRBV5-1 and TRBJ2-3, with TRBD2 matching 7 bases. V trimming: 6 bases; J trimming: 1 base; junction bases outside the gene matches: 5. The length of the CDR3 is 14 residues. In germline, CDR1 is SGHRS, CDR2 YFSETQ. CDR3 protein: CASKWAGGTDTQYF. DNA for the CDR3: TGCGCCAGCAAGTGGGCGGGGGGCACAGATACGCAGTATTTT.

This clonotype was counted only a few times. This rearrangement joins TRBV7-8 to TRBJ1-2; D may be TRBD1 (6 bases). V lost 5 bases to trimming and J lost 4 bases, with 14 bases between them. Germline CDR1 is SGHVS and CDR2 is FQNEAQ. The CDR3 loop spans 14 amino acids. The CDR3 nucleotides read TGTGCCAGCAGCCCCCGGACAGTACCCTATGGCTACACCTTC. Its translation is CASSPRTVPYGYTF.

Remarks on this clonotype: One end of the junction is discordant with germline, which a read error may explain. The chain uses TRBV5-1 and TRBJ2-2; D is possibly TRBD2 (6 bases). Germline CDR1 SGHRS, CDR2 YFSETQ. The CDR3 totals 15 residues. The CDR3 loop is CASSPGGRNAGELFF. The CDR3 DNA follows: TGCGCCAGCAGCCCGGGTGGGAGGAACGCCGGGGAGCTGTTTTTT.

Ten or more counts support this clonotype. The chain links TRBV6-5 to TRBJ1-5; tentatively, D is TRBD1 (5 bases). Germline CDR1 MNHEY, CDR2 SVGAGI. Trimming shortened V by 3 bases and J by 7 bases, and 10 bases separated the two germline ends. The CDR3 totals 13 residues. The CDR3 sequence is CASSYREGQPQHF. Here the CDR3 DNA reads TGTGCCAGCAGTTATCGGGAGGGGCAGCCCCAGCATTTT.

This chain connects TRBV5-1 to TRBJ2-7; D is unclear. This CDR3 spans 14 amino acids. The V gene's germline CDR1 is SGHRS and CDR2 YFSETQ. Trimming left V 0 bases short and J 1 base short, with 8 bases between. CDR3 loop: CASSLASESYEQYF. CDR3 bases: TGCGCCAGCAGCTTGGCTTCAGAGTCCTACGAGCAGTACTTC.

This clonotype was recorded at least ten times. The V gene is TRBV7-2, the J gene TRBJ2-7; D is unresolved. This CDR3 is 12 amino acids long. Per germline, CDR1 SGHTA and CDR2 FQGNSA. V gave up 3 bases and J gave up 3 bases, with 6 bases separating them. CDR3 region: CASSLRLYEQYF. CDR3 nucleotide sequence: TGTGCCAGCAGCTTGAGACTCTACGAGCAGTACTTC.

This clonotype was detected once. This rearrangement joins TRBV5-1 to TRBJ2-2; TRBD1 matches 8 bases. This CDR3 has 14 amino acids. The germline gives CDR1 SGHRS, CDR2 YFSETQ. Losses at the gene ends were 0 bases for V and 6 bases for J; bases not matched to a gene: 1. The DNA for the CDR3 is TGCGCCAGCAGCTTGGAACAGGGGGCCGGGGAGCTGTTTTTT. Translated: CASSLEQGAGELFF.

The gene calls are TRBV20-1 and TRBJ2-3, with D perhaps TRBD1 (5 bases). The V end lost 6 bases, the J end lost 1 base, and 11 bases lay between the germline ends. The CDR3 runs to 13 residues. The germline CDR1 and CDR2 sequences are DFQATT and SNEGSKA (reference sequence). The CDR3 region is CSAAQGGTDTQYF. The DNA for the CDR3 is TGCAGTGCAGCTCAGGGCGGCACAGATACGCAGTATTTT.

This chain's CDR3 is CASTSGQGAILYEQYF. The CDR3 DNA reads as TGTGCCAGCACCTCGGGACAGGGGGCGATTCTTTACGAGCAGTACTTC. The chain uses TRBV6-1 and TRBJ2-7; 12 bases map to TRBD1. Germline loops: CDR1 MNHNS, CDR2 SASEGT. J gave up 4 bases and V 7 bases, and 11 bases lay outside the gene matches. The CDR3 extends over 16 amino acids.

The V gene is TRBV29-1, the J gene TRBJ2-1, with D perhaps given as TRBD1 or TRBD2 (5 bases each). The germline V and J ends were trimmed by 6 bases and 2 bases, with 8 bases remaining between them. The CDR3 loop spans 12 amino acids. Germline V lookup: CDR1 SQVTM, CDR2 ANQGSEA. The CDR3 DNA is TGCAGCGTGGGGGAACCCTACAATGAGCAGTTCTTC. Its translation: CSVGEPYNEQFF.

This clonotype was observed many times. This rearrangement joins TRBV6-1 to TRBJ2-3; TRBD1 matches 7 bases. CDR1 and CDR2 from the germline V gene are MNHNS and SASEGT. The ends lost 7 bases at V and 4 bases at J; junction bases unmatched: 11. The CDR3 extends over 15 amino acids. The chain's CDR3 is CASIQGGRVPDTQYF. CDR3 nucleotide sequence: TGTGCCAGCATCCAAGGGGGCAGGGTCCCAGATACGCAGTATTTT.

This clonotype occurred once. The genes are TRBV7-2 and TRBJ1-1, with D maybe TRBD1 (6 bases). V was pared by 1 base and J by 5 bases, with 14 bases between. From germline, CDR1 is SGHTA and CDR2 FQGNSA. The length of the CDR3 is 15 residues. The CDR3 loop reads CASSLGGRGRTEAFF. CDR3 bases: TGTGCCAGCAGCTTAGGGGGCAGGGGCCGAACTGAAGCTTTCTTT.

In its sample, this clonotype was seen a few times. This rearrangement joins TRBV12-3 or TRBV12-4 to TRBJ1-1; 7 bases align to TRBD1. V trimming: 6 bases; J trimming: 0 bases; junction bases outside the gene matches: 10. This CDR3 is built from 16 residues. The CDR3 DNA reads as TGTGCCAGCAGGGAGATTGACAGGGAAATGAACACTGAAGCTTTCTTT. It codes for CASREIDREMNTEAFF.

This clonotype was counted many times. J is TRBJ2-7 and V is TRBV7-2; no definite D call. V lost 2 bases, J lost 5 bases, and 13 bases lay in between. CDR1 is SGHTA and CDR2 is FQGNSA in the germline V gene. The length of the CDR3 is 14 residues. This CDR3 reads CASSLWAAGDEQYF. The CDR3 DNA follows: TGTGCCAGCAGCTTATGGGCCGCCGGTGACGAGCAGTACTTC.

This clonotype occurred many times. CDR3 protein: CASRAVNNEQFF. As DNA, the CDR3 is TGTGCCTCACGGGCGGTAAACAATGAGCAGTTCTTC. V and J are TRBV10-3 and TRBJ2-1; the D is unclear. The V gene's germline CDR1 is ENHRY and CDR2 SYGVKD. The CDR3 covers 12 residues. The V end was cut by 11 bases, the J end by 5 bases, with 13 bases between.

This chain joins TRBV9 and TRBJ2-7, with 9 bases fitting TRBD1. The CDR3 sequence is 14 residues long. Germline V gives CDR1 SGDLS, CDR2 YYNGEE. The trim removed 3 bases at V and 5 bases at J, leaving 6 bases unmatched. This chain's CDR3 is CASSAGQGRHEQYF. The DNA for the CDR3 is TGTGCCAGCAGCGCCGGACAGGGGAGACACGAGCAGTACTTC. Supplemented by reference TRBV9 and TRBJ2-7, the full variable domain reads DSGVTQTPKHLITATGQRVTLRCSPRSGDLSVYWYQQSLDQGLQFLIQYYNGEERAKGNILERFSAQQFPDLHSELNLSSLELGDSALYFCASSAGQGRHEQYFGPGTRLTVT.

At least ten counts were recorded for this clonotype. The rearrangement uses TRBV7-2 and TRBJ2-3; D is undetermined. The germline gives CDR1 SGHTA, CDR2 FQGNSA. The CDR3 loop spans 11 amino acids. V lost 5 bases and J lost 5, with 5 bases in between. The DNA of the CDR3 is TGTGCCAGCAGCGCGAGAGATACGCAGTATTTT. Translating gives CASSARDTQYF.

J is TRBJ1-2 and V is TRBV13; weak D call: TRBD1 (6 bases). Germline-derived CDR1 and CDR2 are PRHDT and FYEKMQ (reference sequence). With 5 bases removed from V and 2 bases from J, the gap between germline ends came to 15 bases. This CDR3 spans 15 amino acids. Here the CDR3 DNA reads TGTGCCAGCAGCCAATGGGGGCGCGGGAACTATGGCTACACCTTC. Protein: CASSQWGRGNYGYTF.

In its sample, this clonotype was seen many times. The chain employs TRBV7-2 and TRBJ2-1, with TRBD2 as a possible D gene (6 bases). V lost 0 bases to trimming and J lost 5 bases, with 14 bases between them. The CDR3 is 16 amino acids. CDR1 and CDR2 from the germline V gene are SGHTA and FQGNSA. CDR3 region: CASSLAPGGGNNEQFF. CDR3 coding DNA: TGTGCCAGCAGCTTAGCTCCCGGGGGAGGTAACAATGAGCAGTTCTTC.